This T cell receptor (beta chain) was recovered during a study of shared clonotypes between healthy human individuals. The test was conducted at deep level. Profiling relied on immunoSEQ multiplex PCR, and the TCRdb table lists in-frame clones only, not all of them. The profile covers more than 1,200,000 clones, with around 98.5% appearing a single time and approximately 0.4% taken by the ten largest. As to this clone: Its antigen is still unknown.

The germline V gene has CDR1 SNHLY and CDR2 FYNNEI. Trimming removed 7 bases from V and 6 bases from J, with 21 bases in between. The CDR3 extends over 16 amino acids. General study results and limits: Sampling used blood alone; tissue repertoires probably differ. Some clonotypes were shared by all four sorted-subset donors, while others were not shared. The non-shared ones had lower generation probabilities than the shared ones. Sequencing depth was expected to affect clonotype sharing among donors.

The receptor's source is a man aged 25-45 years in good health. The V and J genes are TRBV2 and TRBJ2-2, with D perhaps given as TRBD1 or TRBD2 (5 bases each). The sequenced sample consisted of naive CD4+ T cells sorted from blood. Documented subset: CD45RA+ positively selected. CDR3 coding DNA: TGTGCCAGCAAGGATCAAACGGGGCCAGTGGCCGGGGAGCTGTTTTTT. Its protein product is CASKDQTGPVAGELFF.